This passage covers 29 T cell receptor beta chains from one sample sequenced in a study of T-cell memory formation after mild COVID-19. TCRdb processed the 5' RACE reads anew with MiXCR; each CDR3 protein has one entry. In the table there are approximately 450,000 distinct CDR3 sequences, approximately 18% of which are singletons. The sample taken for sequencing was PBMCs or a T cell subset sorted from them (not recorded which). These receptors were obtained from an adult woman who had mild COVID-19 (a few samples of this study predate the infection). Cell type and time point are not known.

The chain is built from TRBV5-4 and TRBJ2-3, with 8 bases identical to TRBD2. The CDR3 totals 15 residues. V dropped 6 bases and J dropped 4; count of bases not matched to a gene: 10. The germline CDR1 and CDR2 sequences are SGHNT and YYREEE (reference sequence). DNA for the CDR3: TGTGCCAGCACCCGCGCGGGGGGTTCTGCAGATACGCAGTATTTT. Translated, it gives CASTRAGGSADTQYF.

The rearrangement uses TRBV20-1 and TRBJ2-3, with D tentatively TRBD2 (5 bases). The length of the CDR3 is 15 residues. V was shortened by 4 bases and J by 2 bases, with 16 bases between the two germline ends. The germline gives CDR1 DFQATT, CDR2 SNEGSKA (reference sequence). CDR3 in amino acids: CSAKKLVPNTDTQYF. The CDR3 region has the DNA TGCAGTGCTAAAAAACTAGTGCCAAACACAGATACGCAGTATTTT.

The gene calls are TRBV5-1 and TRBJ2-2; D might be TRBD1 (6 bases). The germline gives CDR1 SGHRS, CDR2 YFSETQ. V was cut by 2 bases and J by 1 base, with 12 bases left in between. This CDR3 contains 16 residues. In DNA, the CDR3 is TGCGCCAGCAGCTTACAGGGAGTTATGAACACCGGGGAGCTGTTTTTT. Its protein product is CASSLQGVMNTGELFF.

This clonotype occurred many times. The rearrangement uses TRBV24-1 and TRBJ2-2; D gene uncertain. The V gene lost 6 bases and the J gene lost 6 bases, with 7 bases spanning the gap. This CDR3 is 12 amino acids long. From germline, CDR1 is KGHDR and CDR2 SFDVKD. CDR3 amino acids: CATSSSSGELFF. DNA for the CDR3: TGTGCCACCAGTTCATCTTCCGGGGAGCTGTTTTTT.

V gene TRBV5-6 combines with J gene TRBJ2-3; 8 positions match TRBD2. The germline V gene encodes CDR1 SGHDT and CDR2 YYEEEE. V was clipped by 8 bases and J by 3 bases; unmatched bases: 11. CDR3 length: 15 amino acids. In DNA form, the CDR3 reads TGTGCCAGTTGTTGGAGCGGGAGAGGAACAGATACGCAGTATTTT. Translation gives CASCWSGRGTDTQYF.

This clonotype occurred a few times. This chain links TRBV7-2 with TRBJ2-3; 9 bases are a match to TRBD2. Trimming removed 5 bases from V and 4 bases from J; junction bases left unmatched: 4. The CDR3 length is 14 residues. The V gene's germline CDR1 is SGHTA and CDR2 FQGNSA. The CDR3 nucleotides read TGTGCCAGCAGCCTGAGCGGGAGGTCAGATACGCAGTATTTT. It codes for CASSLSGRSDTQYF.

J is TRBJ2-2 and V is TRBV7-6, with 7 bases matching TRBD2. This CDR3 has 16 amino acids. CDR1 and CDR2 from the germline V gene are SGHVS and FNYEAQ. V was pared by 5 bases and J by 2 bases, with 8 bases of the junction left unmatched. The CDR3: CASSPGRGLNTGELFF. CDR3 coding DNA: TGTGCCAGCAGCCCGGGGAGGGGACTAAACACCGGGGAGCTGTTTTTT.

This clonotype was found many times. V and J are TRBV7-6 and TRBJ2-5; 10 bases agree with TRBD2. V shed 2 bases, J shed 1 base, and the junction held 10 bases outside the gene matches. Germline V gene data show CDR1 as SGHVS and CDR2 as FNYEAQ. The CDR3 has 18 residues. Written as DNA, the CDR3 is TGTGCCAGCAGCTTAAGTGTTTCCAGCGGGAGGGCCCAAGAGACCCAGTACTTC. This codes for CASSLSVSSGRAQETQYF.

The sample holds a few counts of this clonotype. The chain is built from TRBV7-2 and TRBJ2-7; D is undetermined. V dropped 1 base and J dropped 0 bases, with 7 bases sitting between them. This CDR3 region has 14 residues. The V gene's germline CDR1 is SGHTA and CDR2 FQGNSA. CDR3 amino acids: CASSLVHSSYEQYF. The CDR3 region has the DNA TGTGCCAGCAGCTTAGTTCATAGCTCCTACGAGCAGTACTTC.

This chain's CDR3 is CATSDFLTGYGYTF. CDR3 bases: TGTGCCACCAGTGATTTCCTGACAGGCTATGGCTACACCTTC. The chain uses TRBV24-1 and TRBJ1-2; tentatively, D is TRBD1 (6 bases). The germline V gene encodes CDR1 KGHDR and CDR2 SFDVKD. Deletions cut 1 base from V and 4 bases from J, with 9 bases between. CDR3 length: 14 residues.

The chain uses TRBV5-1 and TRBJ1-1; D is perhaps TRBD1 (5 bases). This CDR3 region has 16 residues. The germline CDR1 and CDR2 sequences are SGHRS and YFSETQ. V was pared by 0 bases and J by 0 bases, with 12 bases between. CDR3 sequence (DNA): TGCGCCAGCAGCTTGGGGGGGTCAGTTCTGAACACTGAAGCTTTCTTT. Amino acid sequence: CASSLGGSVLNTEAFF.

This clonotype turned up a few times. The chain links TRBV28 to TRBJ2-7, with 7 bases that match TRBD1. Germline lookup yields CDR1 MDHEN and CDR2 SYDVKM. J gave up 6 bases and V 9 bases, and 14 bases lay outside the gene matches. There are 14 residues in the CDR3. DNA of the CDR3: TGTGCCAGTGGAAATACAGGGGCCGTTGGCGAGCAGTACTTC. Translating gives CASGNTGAVGEQYF.

This rearrangement joins TRBV18 to TRBJ1-2; D is uncertain. The CDR3 runs 12 residues. Trimming removed 2 bases from V and 8 bases from J, with 9 bases in between. Germline loops: CDR1 KGHSH, CDR2 LQKENI. CDR3 region: CASSPTVDGYTF. Here the CDR3 DNA reads TGTGCCAGCTCACCAACGGTGGACGGCTACACCTTC. Complete variable domain (other parts from reference TRBV18 and TRBJ1-2): NAGVMQNPRHLVRRRGQEARLRCSPMKGHSHVYWYRQLPEEGLKFMVYLQKENIIDESGMPKERFSAEFPKEGPSILRIQQVVRGDSAAYFCASSPTVDGYTFGSGTRLTVV.

For the CDR3, the DNA is TGCGCCAGCAGCGGGTGGGGGGACAGTCACACAGATACGCAGTATTTT. Its protein is CASSGWGDSHTDTQYF. V usage is TRBV4-1 and J usage is TRBJ2-3, with D perhaps TRBD1 (7 bases). The V and J ends lost 5 bases and 2 bases respectively, with 17 bases between them. CDR1 MGHRA and CDR2 YSYEKL come from the germline V gene. CDR3 size: 16 residues.

The chain uses TRBV20-1 and TRBJ1-1; maybe TRBD1 (6 bases). This CDR3 comprises 16 residues. Trimming took off 5 bases at V and 3 bases at J, with 22 bases between the two ends. CDR1 and CDR2 (germline): DFQATT, SNEGSKA (reference sequence). CDR3 sequence: CSAFRPGVGRDTEAFF. The DNA for the CDR3 is TGCAGTGCTTTCAGGCCAGGGGTTGGGAGGGACACTGAAGCTTTCTTT.

This clonotype was recorded a few times. The chain recombines TRBV29-1 with TRBJ2-3, with D maybe TRBD2 (6 bases). V was cut by 4 bases and J by 3 bases, with 14 bases left in between. CDR1 and CDR2 from the germline V gene are SQVTM and ANQGSEA. The CDR3 totals 14 residues. CDR3 sequence: CSVGISGRTDTQYF. The CDR3 DNA reads TGCAGCGTTGGAATTAGCGGAAGGACAGATACGCAGTATTTT.

This clonotype was counted between two and nine times. The J gene is TRBJ1-5, the V gene TRBV7-9; D possibly corresponds to TRBD1 (5 bases). Germline values: CDR1 SEHNR, CDR2 FQNEAQ (reference sequence). CDR3 size: 19 residues. V was shortened by 6 bases and J by 0 bases, with 24 bases between the two germline ends. Here the CDR3 reads CASSPQGGFPHHSNQPQHF. CDR3 bases: TGTGCCAGCAGTCCCCAGGGAGGCTTTCCCCATCATAGCAATCAGCCCCAGCATTTT.

CDR3 DNA sequence: TGTGCCAGCAGTGAATGGGGACAGGCCCCTGGAAACACCATATATTTT. Encoded protein: CASSEWGQAPGNTIYF. The chain couples TRBV6-1 to TRBJ1-3, with 8 bases aligning to TRBD1. Germline lookup yields CDR1 MNHNS and CDR2 SASEGT. V was pared by 2 bases and J by 2 bases, with 5 bases of the junction left unmatched. The CDR3 has 16 amino acids.

This clonotype was observed a handful of times. This chain links TRBV5-6 with TRBJ2-5; D remains unclear. This CDR3 has 12 amino acids. Trimming pared 7 bases from V and 1 base from J, leaving 8 bases between. The V gene's germline CDR1 is SGHDT and CDR2 YYEEEE. The CDR3 protein is CASRSSQETQYF. CDR3 nucleotide sequence: TGTGCCAGCCGGAGTTCCCAAGAGACCCAGTACTTC. The variable domain in full, completed from reference TRBV5-6 and TRBJ2-5, reads DAGVTQSPTHLIKTRGQQVTLRCSPKSGHDTVSWYQQALGQGPQFIFQYYEEEERQRGNFPDRFSGHQFPNYSSELNVNALLLGDSALYLCASRSSQETQYFGPGTRLLVL.

This clonotype has just a few counts. This chain joins TRBV24-1 and TRBJ1-3, with D maybe TRBD1 (5 bases). The CDR3 length is 13 residues. Germline CDR1 KGHDR, CDR2 SFDVKD. Trimming shortened V by 6 bases and J by 7 bases, and 12 bases separated the two germline ends. CDR3 nucleotides: TGTGCCACCAGTTCAGGGTGTGGTAACACCATATATTTT. Translation: CATSSGCGNTIYF.

This clonotype was recorded a few times. The chain links TRBV24-1 to TRBJ2-1; D not resolved. Trimming pared 7 bases from V and 8 bases from J, leaving 8 bases between. CDR3 length: 11 residues. Germline assignment: CDR1 KGHDR and CDR2 SFDVKD. CDR3 residues: CATRLNHEQFF. CDR3 nucleotides: TGTGCCACCAGATTAAATCATGAGCAGTTCTTC.

This rearrangement joins TRBV3-1 to TRBJ2-7; 9 bases align to TRBD1. J was trimmed by 0 bases and V by 3 bases; bases with no gene match: 6. CDR1 is LGHDT, CDR2 YNNKEL, per germline (reference sequence). The CDR3 spans 16 residues. In DNA form, the CDR3 reads TGTGCCAGCAGCCATGTGGGACAGGGAAGCTCCTACGAGCAGTACTTC. Translating gives CASSHVGQGSSYEQYF.

This clonotype was counted ten times or more. The V gene is TRBV18, the J gene TRBJ1-5; 9 bases map to TRBD1. CDR1 is KGHSH and CDR2 is LQKENI in the germline V gene. The CDR3 consists of 18 residues. Trimming removed 1 base from V and 0 bases from J; junction bases left unmatched: 7. The CDR3 sequence: CASSPLGTGQPSNQPQHF. DNA for the CDR3: TGTGCCAGCTCACCACTGGGGACAGGGCAACCTAGCAATCAGCCCCAGCATTTT. The full variable domain, rest sourced from reference TRBV18 and TRBJ1-5, is NAGVMQNPRHLVRRRGQEARLRCSPMKGHSHVYWYRQLPEEGLKFMVYLQKENIIDESGMPKERFSAEFPKEGPSILRIQQVVRGDSAAYFCASSPLGTGQPSNQPQHFGDGTRLSIL.

This clonotype was detected only a few times. The chain's CDR3 is CSARDLPGYTF. DNA for the CDR3: TGCAGTGCTAGAGATCTCCCAGGCTACACCTTC. The chain recombines TRBV20-1 with TRBJ1-2; no reliable D call. V shed 0 bases and J shed 8 bases, with 7 bases lying between them. There are 11 residues in the CDR3. The germline V gene has CDR1 DFQATT and CDR2 SNEGSKA (reference sequence).

The rearrangement links TRBV7-2 to TRBJ2-7, with a possible D match to TRBD2 (6 bases). The CDR3 runs to 15 residues. V was shortened by 5 bases and J by 6 bases, with 20 bases between the two germline ends. Germline-derived CDR1 and CDR2 are SGHTA and FQGNSA. The CDR3 loop is CASSPTAGQGTEQYF. The CDR3 nucleotides are TGTGCCAGCAGCCCCACGGCGGGGCAGGGAACCGAGCAGTACTTC.

This chain uses TRBV20-1 with TRBJ2-7, with D perhaps TRBD2 (6 bases). Germline V CDR1 and CDR2: DFQATT, SNEGSKA (reference sequence). Trimming removed 5 bases from V and 0 bases from J, with 8 bases in between. The CDR3 runs to 12 residues. As DNA, the CDR3 is TGCAGTGCTGGGGGGACCTCCTACGAGCAGTACTTC. This codes for CSAGGTSYEQYF.

This chain joins TRBV5-1 and TRBJ2-6; 9 nucleotides match TRBD1. The CDR3 loop spans 18 amino acids. CDR1 is SGHRS and CDR2 is YFSETQ in the germline V gene. The trim removed 3 bases at V and 4 bases at J, leaving 11 bases unmatched. The CDR3 loop reads CASSSSGTGTSGANVLTF. The CDR3 DNA reads as TGCGCCAGCAGCTCTTCCGGGACAGGGACCTCAGGGGCCAACGTCCTGACTTTC.

This clonotype was seen a handful of times. The V call is TRBV29-1, the J call TRBJ2-3; D is unresolved. V lost 6 bases and J lost 2, with 15 bases in between. The CDR3 sequence is 14 residues long. The germline V gene has CDR1 SQVTM and CDR2 ANQGSEA. This CDR3 is CSVPDRTLTDTQYF. The CDR3 coding sequence is TGCAGCGTACCCGACCGAACTCTCACAGATACGCAGTATTTT.

The chain employs TRBV5-6 and TRBJ2-3, with 7 bases matching TRBD2. J lost 3 bases, V lost 0 bases, and 4 bases had no gene match. The germline V gene has CDR1 SGHDT and CDR2 YYEEEE. The CDR3 is 15 amino acids. The CDR3 here is CASSLERGGTDTQYF. DNA for the CDR3: TGTGCCAGCAGCTTGGAGAGGGGAGGGACAGATACGCAGTATTTT.